These 12 T cell receptor beta chains share one sample of origin, sequenced in a study of identical twins. In TCRdb, the 5' RACE reads were re-called with MiXCR into one record per CDR3 protein. The data show nearly 900,000 distinct CDR3 sequences, approximately 13% seen once. These data were likewise used in another study, on yellow fever vaccine responses in identical twins.

The sample consisted of PBMCs. Receptors originate from a woman aged 18-29 years in good health.

The chain joins TRBV5-1 to TRBJ1-2, with 7 bases fitting TRBD1. This CDR3 spans 15 amino acids. The J segment lost 1 base and the V segment lost 2 bases, leaving 5 bases of the junction unmatched. CDR1 SGHRS and CDR2 YFSETQ come from the germline V gene. In nucleotides, the CDR3 is TGCGCCAGCAGCTTACGACCAGGGGGTAACTATGGCTACACCTTC. The encoded protein is CASSLRPGGNYGYTF.

This clonotype showed up just a few times. The chain uses TRBV5-5 and TRBJ2-3; a possible D gene is TRBD2 (5 bases). Germline V gives CDR1 SGHKS, CDR2 YYEKEE (reference sequence). V gave up 2 bases and J gave up 2 bases, with 12 bases separating them. CDR3 size: 15 residues. The DNA for the CDR3 is TGTGCCAGCAGCTTTGGGCGGAGGCCCACAGATACGCAGTATTTT. This encodes CASSFGRRPTDTQYF.

This clonotype occurred a few times. The chain uses TRBV11-3 and TRBJ2-1; D is unresolved. CDR1 is SGHNT and CDR2 is YENEEA in the germline V gene. This CDR3 has 13 amino acids. Between the trimmed V and J ends, which lost 5 bases and 4 bases, there was a span of 9 bases. The CDR3 DNA sequence: TGTGCCAGCAGCAAGGACCAATACAATGAGCAGTTCTTC. Translation: CASSKDQYNEQFF.

The V gene is TRBV5-1, the J gene TRBJ2-1, with TRBD1 matching 9 bases. Losses at the gene ends were 6 bases for V and 6 bases for J; bases not matched to a gene: 13. CDR3 size: 16 residues. Germline CDR1 and CDR2: SGHRS and YFSETQ. The CDR3 loop reads CASTLNRDRAFNEQFF. The DNA of the CDR3 is TGCGCCAGCACGCTCAACCGGGACAGGGCCTTCAATGAGCAGTTCTTC.

V is TRBV5-5 and J is TRBJ2-2; D not certain. V was clipped by 0 bases and J by 3 bases, with 9 bases between them. Germline V gene lookup returns CDR1 SGHKS and CDR2 YYEKEE (reference sequence). The CDR3 sequence is 15 residues long. The CDR3 sequence is CASSLVVADTGELFF. Written as DNA, the CDR3 is TGTGCCAGCAGCTTGGTCGTAGCCGACACCGGGGAGCTGTTTTTT.

In this sample, this clonotype turned up a few times. The chain combines TRBV6-1 with TRBJ2-2, with a possible D match to TRBD2 (6 bases). CDR3 length: 14 residues. Germline V gene data show CDR1 as MNHNS and CDR2 as SASEGT. The V end lost 6 bases, the J end lost 5 bases, and 13 bases lay between the germline ends. The CDR3 is CASRSGFGTGELFF. For the CDR3, the DNA is TGTGCCAGCAGAAGCGGGTTCGGTACCGGGGAGCTGTTTTTT.

The rearrangement joins TRBV28 to TRBJ2-5, with TRBD1 matching over 8 bases. The CDR3 extends over 14 amino acids. The trim removed 6 bases at V and 5 bases at J, leaving 8 bases unmatched. CDR1 and CDR2 (germline): MDHEN, SYDVKM. CDR3 in amino acids: CASRLGRTGETQYF. The CDR3 DNA reads as TGTGCCAGCAGATTGGGGCGGACAGGGGAGACCCAGTACTTC.

This clonotype was counted at least ten times. The V call is TRBV12-3 or TRBV12-4, the J call TRBJ2-7, with D tentatively TRBD2 (7 bases). The CDR3 contains 15 residues. Trimming cost V 6 bases and J 4 bases, with 19 bases left between them. Written as DNA, the CDR3 is TGTGCCAGCAGCCTGGGGGGGGCTGTTAATTACGAGCAGTACTTC. As protein: CASSLGGAVNYEQYF.

The V call is TRBV4-1, the J call TRBJ1-1; 7 positions agree with TRBD1. Germline V gene data show CDR1 as MGHRA and CDR2 as YSYEKL. Unmatched junction bases numbered 5, after V lost 3 bases and J lost 1 base. The CDR3 length is 15 residues. CDR3 loop: CASSQWTGENTEAFF. The CDR3 DNA sequence: TGCGCCAGCAGCCAGTGGACAGGAGAGAACACTGAAGCTTTCTTT.

There are a few counts of this clonotype. The J gene is TRBJ2-7, the V gene TRBV5-6; D is perhaps TRBD1 (6 bases). The CDR3 covers 13 residues. Trimming took off 4 bases at V and 2 bases at J, with 10 bases between the two ends. Germline V gene sequence: CDR1 SGHDT, CDR2 YYEEEE. The CDR3: CASSGRTAYEQYV. Here the CDR3 DNA reads TGTGCCAGCAGCGGCCGGACAGCCTACGAGCAGTACGTC.

This clonotype was recorded many times. V usage is TRBV18 and J usage is TRBJ2-2; D gene ambiguous. CDR3 length equals 12 residues. The germline V gene encodes CDR1 KGHSH and CDR2 LQKENI. V was shortened by 5 bases and J by 3 bases, with 4 bases between the two germline ends. CDR3 in amino acids: CASSMYTGELFF. As DNA, the CDR3 is TGTGCCAGCTCAATGTACACCGGGGAGCTGTTTTTT.

This clonotype showed up many times. The chain has TRBV5-1 and TRBJ1-5; weak D call: TRBD1 (5 bases). This CDR3 comprises 14 residues. Trimming pared 0 bases from V and 6 bases from J, leaving 10 bases between. Per germline, CDR1 SGHRS and CDR2 YFSETQ. The CDR3 region is CASSLEGVGQPQHF. The CDR3 DNA is TGCGCCAGCAGCTTGGAAGGGGTGGGTCAGCCCCAGCATTTT.